This T cell receptor beta chain was profiled in a study of blood T cell repertoires in COVID-19. Study-wide background: PBMCs, B-cell-depleted T cells, or T cells provided the cDNA or gDNA that made up the material.

Only in-frame clones appear in the TCRdb table, and some are missing; sequencing was by immunoSEQ multiplex PCR. The table has approximately 300,000 clones, approximately 85% seen once; the top ten hold more than 4%. Participant ages covered about 18 to 89 years across approximately 25 US areas. CDR3 size: 16 residues. Looked up from germline, CDR1 is LGHNA and CDR2 is YNFKEQ. The junction had 10 bases not matched to a gene; V was cut back by 9 bases and J by 3 bases. The chain is built from TRBV4-2 and TRBJ2-2; 10 bases fit TRBD1. The origin of this receptor is a woman in her 30s who had recovered from COVID-19. Sequenced input: PBMCs or T cells enriched from blood (not recorded which). Here the CDR3 DNA reads TGTGCCAGTACCCACGGGACAGGGGCTCACACCGGGGAGCTGTTTTTT. As protein: CASTHGTGAHTGELFF.